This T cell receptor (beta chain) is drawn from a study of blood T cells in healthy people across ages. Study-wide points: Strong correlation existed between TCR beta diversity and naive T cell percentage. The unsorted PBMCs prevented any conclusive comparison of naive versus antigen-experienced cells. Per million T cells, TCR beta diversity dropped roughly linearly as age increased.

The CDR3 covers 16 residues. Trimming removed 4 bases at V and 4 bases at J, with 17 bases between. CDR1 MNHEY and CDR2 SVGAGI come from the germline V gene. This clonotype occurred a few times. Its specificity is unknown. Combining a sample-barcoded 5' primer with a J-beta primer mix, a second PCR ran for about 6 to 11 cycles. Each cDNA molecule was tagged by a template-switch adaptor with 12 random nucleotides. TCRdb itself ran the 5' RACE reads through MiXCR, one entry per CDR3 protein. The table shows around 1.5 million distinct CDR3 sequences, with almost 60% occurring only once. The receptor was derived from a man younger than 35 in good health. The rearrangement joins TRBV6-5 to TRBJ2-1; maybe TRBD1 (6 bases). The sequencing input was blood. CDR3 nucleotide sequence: TGTGCCAGCAGTTCGAAGGGGGTGGGCTCTTACAATGAGCAGTTCTTC. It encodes CASSSKGVGSYNEQFF.